Below, 21 T cell receptor beta chains from the same sample are listed, as sequenced in a study of human T cells and chemical hapten exposure. MiXCR, run by TCRdb on the RACE reads, gives a single entry per CDR3 protein. Among about 110,000 distinct CDR3 sequences listed, roughly 9% were seen once. The time point: patch test 2, 6 weeks after DPC sensitization. Treatment in this sample: therapeutic diphenylcyclopropenone sensitization with weekly scalp DPC. The sequenced sample was whole blood, obtained in connection with sensitization to the hapten diphenylcyclopropenone (DPC). These receptors were collected from a woman in her thirties or forties with alopecia areata. Some clones in this sample may be carry-over from other donors' samples.

This clonotype was counted at least ten times. This chain links TRBV6-2 or TRBV6-3 with TRBJ1-5, with no clear D. V gave up 6 bases and J gave up 2 bases, with 8 bases separating them. Germline V gene data show CDR1 as MNHEY and CDR2 as SVGEGT. This CDR3 contains 13 residues. The CDR3: CASRTDGNQPQHF. CDR3 sequence (DNA): TGTGCCAGCAGGACCGACGGCAATCAGCCCCAGCATTTT.

This clonotype was seen many times. This rearrangement joins TRBV10-3 to TRBJ2-3; 14 bases align to TRBD2. CDR1 ENHRY and CDR2 SYGVKD come from the germline V gene. CDR3 size: 17 residues. V lost 4 bases to trimming and J lost 3 bases; unmatched junction nucleotides: 6. CDR3 sequence: CAISVTSGGAWTDTQYF. The CDR3 region has the DNA TGTGCCATCAGTGTGACTAGCGGGGGGGCCTGGACAGATACGCAGTATTTT.

V usage is TRBV2 and J usage is TRBJ1-5, with D uncertain. The germline V gene has CDR1 SNHLY and CDR2 FYNNEI. Trimming took off 8 bases at V and 6 bases at J, with 17 bases between the two ends. CDR3 length: 14 residues. CDR3 sequence reads: CASGAESGLQPQHF. In nucleotides, the CDR3 is TGTGCCAGCGGTGCCGAATCCGGGCTTCAGCCCCAGCATTTT.

CDR3 bases: TGTGCCAGCAGTTTCCCCAGTATAGGGACTGAAGCTTTCTTT. It yields the protein CASSFPSIGTEAFF. The V call is TRBV28, the J call TRBJ1-1; no firm D call. Germline V gives CDR1 MDHEN, CDR2 SYDVKM. This CDR3 is 14 amino acids long. The V gene lost 3 bases and the J gene lost 5 bases, with 13 bases spanning the gap.

This clonotype has ten or more counts. The DNA for the CDR3 is TGTGCCAGCAAACGAGGGGGGGCCGAGGGCTATGGCTACACCTTC. Encoded protein: CASKRGGAEGYGYTF. The chain employs TRBV6-1 and TRBJ1-2; tentative D call: TRBD1 (6 bases). This CDR3 is 15 amino acids long. V was trimmed by 7 bases and J by 4 bases, leaving 19 bases between them. Germline CDR1 is MNHNS and CDR2 is SASEGT.

This clonotype was counted only a few times. The rearrangement uses TRBV12-3 or TRBV12-4 and TRBJ2-1, with 7 bases fitting TRBD1. The CDR3 runs 14 residues. The V gene end was trimmed by 5 bases and the J gene end by 2 bases; junction bases not matched to a gene: 3. DNA for the CDR3: TGTGCCAGCAGTACAGGGGCCACCTACAATGAGCAGTTCTTC. Translated, it gives CASSTGATYNEQFF.

This clonotype was observed at least ten times. This chain uses TRBV5-1 with TRBJ1-1; D gene unclear. The V gene lost 1 base and the J gene lost 0 bases, with 7 bases spanning the gap. The CDR3 length is 14 residues. Germline loops: CDR1 SGHRS, CDR2 YFSETQ. This CDR3 is CASSLLTVNTEAFF. CDR3 DNA: TGCGCCAGCAGCTTGTTGACGGTGAACACTGAAGCTTTCTTT. Drawing the rest from reference TRBV5-1 and TRBJ1-1, the complete variable domain is KAGVTQTPRYLIKTRGQQVTLSCSPISGHRSVSWYQQTPGQGLQFLFEYFSETQRNKGNFPGRFSGRQFSNSRSEMNVSTLELGDSALYLCASSLLTVNTEAFFGQGTRLTVV.

This clonotype was detected only a few times. The gene calls are TRBV27 and TRBJ2-1, with TRBD1 matching over 10 bases. The CDR3 consists of 14 residues. Looked up from germline, CDR1 is MNHEY and CDR2 is SMNVEV (reference sequence). V lost 3 bases, J lost 8 bases, and 4 bases stayed unmatched. The CDR3 DNA follows: TGTGCCAGCAGTTTCAGCGGACAGGGGGATGAGCAGTTCTTC. Encoded protein: CASSFSGQGDEQFF.

This clonotype came up many times. The chain combines TRBV7-2 with TRBJ2-6; a weak D match, TRBD1 (6 bases). V gave up 7 bases and J gave up 0 bases, with 19 bases separating them. The CDR3 is made up of 18 amino acids. The germline CDR1 and CDR2 sequences are SGHTA and FQGNSA. CDR3 nucleotide sequence: TGTGCCAGCACCAAACGGACAGCCCCTTTCTCTGGGGCCAACGTCCTGACTTTC. It codes for CASTKRTAPFSGANVLTF. Drawing the rest from reference TRBV7-2 and TRBJ2-6, the complete variable domain is GAGVSQSPSNKVTEKGKDVELRCDPISGHTALYWYRQSLGQGLEFLIYFQGNSAPDKSGLPSDRFSAERTGGSVSTLTIQRTQQEDSAVYLCASTKRTAPFSGANVLTFGAGSRLTVL.

This clonotype was seen repeatedly, ten times or more. This chain links TRBV6-5 with TRBJ2-7; 7 nucleotides match TRBD2. The CDR3 extends over 18 amino acids. Per the germline V gene, CDR1 is MNHEY and CDR2 is SVGAGI. Trimming removed 0 bases from V and 2 bases from J; junction bases left unmatched: 13. The CDR3: CASSYSQVGRGWTYEQYF. The CDR3 bases are TGTGCCAGCAGTTACTCACAGGTGGGGAGGGGATGGACCTACGAGCAGTACTTC.

At least ten counts were recorded for this clonotype. This rearrangement joins TRBV6-2 or TRBV6-3 to TRBJ1-1; no reliable D call. The CDR3 spans 13 residues. Germline CDR1 and CDR2: MNHEY and SVGEGT. Deletions cut 8 bases from V and 1 base from J, with 11 bases between. Here the CDR3 DNA reads TGTGCCAGCGTGGGCTTCAGGAACACTGAAGCTTTCTTT. It encodes CASVGFRNTEAFF.

This clonotype was detected many times. A read error may account for a junction end that differs from germline. The rearrangement uses TRBV5-1 and TRBJ2-4; D not certain. From germline, CDR1 is SGHRS and CDR2 YFSETQ. The CDR3 extends over 15 amino acids. The CDR3 DNA follows: TGCGCCAGCACCTTGGATCCGGTAGCCAAAAACATTCAGTACTTC. Encoded protein: CASTLDPVAKNIQYF. The full variable domain, rest sourced from reference TRBV5-1 and TRBJ2-4, is KAGVTQTPRYLIKTRGQQVTLSCSPISGHRSVSWYQQTPGQGLQFLFEYFSETQRNKGNFPGRFSGRQFSNSRSEMNVSTLELGDSALYLCASTLDPVAKNIQYFGAGTRLSVL.

This clonotype came up many times. The V gene is TRBV11-2, the J gene TRBJ1-1; D possibly corresponds to TRBD1 (6 bases). The CDR3 is 13 amino acids. Trimming shortened V by 1 base and J by 10 bases, and 13 bases separated the two germline ends. Germline CDR1 SGHAT, CDR2 FQNNGV. CDR3 in amino acids: CASSLVVEGGAFF. The CDR3 DNA sequence: TGTGCCAGCAGCTTAGTGGTAGAGGGGGGAGCTTTCTTT. Full variable domain (rest looked up from reference TRBV11-2 and TRBJ1-1): EAGVAQSPRYKIIEKRQSVAFWCNPISGHATLYWYQQILGQGPKLLIQFQNNGVVDDSQLPKDRFSAERLKGVDSTLKIQPAKLEDSAVYLCASSLVVEGGAFFGQGTRLTVV.

This clonotype showed up just a few times. The V call is TRBV6-2 or TRBV6-3, the J call TRBJ2-2; the D is unclear. Germline V lookup: CDR1 MNHEY, CDR2 SVGEGT. The V and J ends lost 4 bases and 0 bases respectively, with 3 bases between them. The CDR3 has 13 residues. The DNA of the CDR3 is TGTGCCAGCAGTTCCTCGAACACCGGGGAGCTGTTTTTT. This translates into CASSSSNTGELFF.

The chain joins TRBV20-1 to TRBJ2-7, with 9 nucleotides matching TRBD2. The CDR3 has 15 residues. V lost 0 bases to trimming and J lost 5 bases; unmatched junction nucleotides: 8. Germline V gene lookup returns CDR1 DFQATT and CDR2 SNEGSKA (reference sequence). CDR3 DNA: TGCAGTGCTAGAGATCTGGGCGGGGGGGCCCACGAGCAGTACTTC. It specifies CSARDLGGGAHEQYF.

This chain connects TRBV20-1 to TRBJ1-1; the D gene is possibly TRBD1 (6 bases). This CDR3 is built from 18 residues. The germline V gene has CDR1 DFQATT and CDR2 SNEGSKA (reference sequence). Trimming removed 6 bases from V and 0 bases from J, with 26 bases in between. The CDR3 nucleotides read TGCAGTGCGGGGGCTTTAGTAAGGGGCCCTAAGATGAACACTGAAGCTTTCTTT. It is translated as CSAGALVRGPKMNTEAFF.

Many counts were recorded for this clonotype. The rearrangement links TRBV6-6 to TRBJ1-6, with D perhaps TRBD1 (6 bases). The CDR3 length is 12 residues. From germline, CDR1 is MNHNY and CDR2 SVGAGI (reference sequence). Between the trimmed V and J ends, which lost 11 bases and 9 bases, there was a span of 14 bases. CDR3 bases: TGTGCCGCAAACAGGGATCTTTCACCCCTCCACTTT. Translation gives CAANRDLSPLHF.

On this clonotype: With a much larger clone just one base away, this may be a read error. The chain joins TRBV4-2 to TRBJ2-7; 9 bases are shared with TRBD1. The CDR3 sequence is 20 residues long. Germline V CDR1 and CDR2: LGHNA, YNFKEQ. CDR3 sequence: CASSQEYIPNTGTGRYELYF. In DNA form, the CDR3 reads TGTGCCAGCAGCCAAGAATATATACCGAATACCGGGACAGGGCGTTACGAGCTGTACTTC.

This clonotype was observed at least ten times. The chain is built from TRBV5-4 and TRBJ2-5; TRBD2 matches at 10 bases. The CDR3 is made up of 20 amino acids. CDR1 is SGHNT, CDR2 YYREEE, per germline (reference sequence). V lost 0 bases to trimming and J lost 2 bases; unmatched junction nucleotides: 16. The CDR3 spells CASSLELRLAGELVQETQYF. The CDR3 DNA follows: TGTGCCAGCAGCTTGGAGCTTAGGCTAGCGGGGGAGTTAGTTCAAGAGACCCAGTACTTC.

In this sample, this clonotype turned up a few times. The chain links TRBV30 to TRBJ1-1; D gene unclear. The V gene lost 0 bases and the J gene lost 1 base, with 9 bases spanning the gap. Germline V gene lookup returns CDR1 GTSNPN and CDR2 SVGIG (reference sequence). The CDR3 sequence is 14 residues long. Here the CDR3 DNA reads TGTGCCTGGAGTGTCTACCGAGCGAACACTGAAGCTTTCTTT. Its translation: CAWSVYRANTEAFF.

This chain uses TRBV3-1 with TRBJ2-3; 9 positions agree with TRBD1. CDR3 length equals 16 residues. With V trimmed by 4 bases and J by 4 bases, 9 bases remained unmatched. Germline values: CDR1 LGHDT, CDR2 YNNKEL (reference sequence). Written as DNA, the CDR3 is TGTGCCAGCAGCCCCCTGACAGGGGGGGTCGCAGATACGCAGTATTTT. This encodes CASSPLTGGVADTQYF.